These 13 T cell receptor beta chains originate from one sample sequenced in a study of T cell repertoires in cytomegalovirus infection. TCRdb re-called the reads through MiXCR, storing one row per CDR3 protein. The sample lists roughly 230,000 distinct CDR3 sequences; approximately 7% were seen once. Sequenced sample: PBMCs. The origin of the receptors is a human donor in good health (CMV status not recorded). Some clones in this sample may be carry-over from other donors' samples.

This clonotype was counted ten times or more. The chain is built from TRBV6-1 and TRBJ2-3; TRBD2 agrees at 8 bases. This CDR3 contains 15 residues. J gave up 8 bases and V 8 bases, and 15 bases lay outside the gene matches. In germline, CDR1 is MNHNS, CDR2 SASEGT. The CDR3 sequence: CASPRDGGGEGTQYF. The CDR3 DNA reads as TGTGCCAGCCCGCGAGACGGGGGGGGGGAGGGTACGCAGTATTTT.

Judged by abundance, this clonotype is medium-sized (0.01 to 0.1%). The chain is built from TRBV7-2 and TRBJ1-6; D remains ambiguous. Trimming took off 5 bases at V and 9 bases at J, with 20 bases between the two ends. This CDR3 is built from 16 residues. Germline assignment: CDR1 SGHTA and CDR2 FQGNSA. The CDR3 loop reads CASSLRHAMGLSPLHF. CDR3 nucleotides: TGTGCCAGCAGCCTCCGACACGCGATGGGCCTTTCACCCCTCCACTTT.

This clonotype has just a few counts. The chain combines TRBV29-1 with TRBJ1-1; 9 bases map to TRBD1. With 6 bases clipped from V and 1 base from J, the junction kept 6 bases outside the gene matches. Germline V gene data show CDR1 as SQVTM and CDR2 as ANQGSEA. The CDR3 is 14 amino acids. This chain's CDR3 is CSVKQGAANTEAFF. CDR3 coding DNA: TGCAGCGTAAAACAGGGGGCGGCGAACACTGAAGCTTTCTTT.

This clonotype has at least ten counts. The gene calls are TRBV20-1 and TRBJ2-3, with TRBD2 matching 7 bases. The V and J ends lost 6 bases and 6 bases, in that order; junction bases with no gene match: 6. The CDR3 has 12 residues. CDR1 and CDR2 from the germline V gene are DFQATT and SNEGSKA (reference sequence). CDR3 nucleotides: TGCAGTGCCACCATTAGCGGGGATACGCAGTATTTT. Protein: CSATISGDTQYF.

At least ten counts were recorded for this clonotype. Here the CDR3 DNA reads TGTGCCAGCTTCCTAGGAGCCGTTAGGGCTGAAGCTTTCTTT. It translates to CASFLGAVRAEAFF. The chain is built from TRBV6-5 and TRBJ1-1; D not certain. The V and J ends lost 8 bases and 6 bases respectively, with 19 bases between them. This CDR3 has 14 amino acids. Germline V lookup: CDR1 MNHEY, CDR2 SVGAGI.

On this clonotype: A junction end diverges from the germline sequence, so it may reflect a read error. CDR3 amino acids: CARSVGETQYF. CDR3 sequence (DNA): TGTGCCAGGAGTGTAGGGGAGACCCAGTACTTC. V and J are TRBV30 and TRBJ2-5, with unresolved D. The CDR3 length is 11 residues. Germline V gives CDR1 GTSNPN, CDR2 SVGIG (reference sequence). Supplemented by reference TRBV30 and TRBJ2-5, the full variable domain reads SQTIHQWPATLVQPVGSPLSLECTVEGTSNPNLYWYRQAAGRGLQLLFYSVGIGQISSEVPQNLSASRPQDRQFILSSKKLLLSDSGFYLCARSVGETQYFGPGTRLLVL.

The chain couples TRBV10-3 to TRBJ2-5; D possibly corresponds to TRBD1 (6 bases). Germline lookup yields CDR1 ENHRY and CDR2 SYGVKD. The CDR3 runs to 14 residues. V was clipped by 0 bases and J by 4 bases, with 9 bases between them. The CDR3 is CAISESTRGETQYF. The CDR3 nucleotides are TGTGCCATCAGTGAGTCGACCAGGGGAGAGACCCAGTACTTC.

This clonotype was seen many times. J is TRBJ2-5 and V is TRBV7-2, with 9 bases that match TRBD2. Germline V lookup: CDR1 SGHTA, CDR2 FQGNSA. V lost 6 bases, J lost 5 bases, and 10 bases stayed unmatched. This CDR3 is 15 amino acids long. Written as DNA, the CDR3 is TGTGCCAGCAGACCACCGGGACTAGCACTGGAGACCCAGTACTTC. It is translated as CASRPPGLALETQYF.

The sample holds many counts of this clonotype. The V and J genes are TRBV7-9 and TRBJ2-7, with D hard to call. The CDR3 contains 14 residues. Deletions cut 4 bases from V and 2 bases from J, with 12 bases between. CDR1 and CDR2 from the germline V gene are SEHNR and FQNEAQ (reference sequence). The CDR3 spells CASSYSAETYEQYF. CDR3 sequence (DNA): TGTGCCAGCAGCTATTCCGCAGAGACCTACGAGCAGTACTTC.

This clonotype appeared many times. This chain connects TRBV25-1 to TRBJ2-5, with D hard to call. There are 12 residues in the CDR3. Germline CDR1 reads MGHDK; CDR2 reads SYGVNS. V shed 7 bases and J shed 4 bases, with 10 bases lying between them. CDR3 sequence reads: CASTDLSETQYF. The CDR3 DNA sequence: TGTGCCAGCACAGACCTATCAGAGACCCAGTACTTC. The variable domain in full, completed from reference TRBV25-1 and TRBJ2-5, reads EADIYQTPRYLVIGTGKKITLECSQTMGHDKMYWYQQDPGMELHLIHYSYGVNSTEKGDLSSESTVSRIRTEHFPLTLESARPSHTSQYLCASTDLSETQYFGPGTRLLVL.

The sample holds a few counts of this clonotype. The rearrangement uses TRBV29-1 and TRBJ1-1; 7 bases match TRBD1. Germline CDR1 is SQVTM and CDR2 is ANQGSEA. V shed 2 bases and J 7 bases; nucleotides not matched to a gene: 13. The CDR3 runs to 15 residues. The CDR3 DNA follows: TGCAGCGTTGAACCAAGGACAGGATTGAGGGGTGAAGCTTTCTTT. Amino acid sequence: CSVEPRTGLRGEAFF.

This clonotype was recorded many times. The chain links TRBV6-1 to TRBJ2-7; D assignment may be TRBD1 or TRBD2 (5 bases each). Germline lookup yields CDR1 MNHNS and CDR2 SASEGT. Trimming removed 7 bases at V and 3 bases at J, with 19 bases between. This CDR3 has 15 residues. CDR3 sequence reads: CASTTGSWGNYEQYF. CDR3 bases: TGTGCCAGCACCACTGGGTCCTGGGGGAACTACGAGCAGTACTTC.

This clonotype was recorded at least ten times. V usage is TRBV28 and J usage is TRBJ2-3, with D possibly TRBD1 on 6 matching bases. The germline V gene has CDR1 MDHEN and CDR2 SYDVKM. V was pared by 6 bases and J by 1 base, with 14 bases between. The CDR3 has 15 amino acids. CDR3 coding DNA: TGTGCCAGCAGCATCTCCGAGGGGGGCACAGATACGCAGTATTTT. Amino acids: CASSISEGGTDTQYF.